A selection of T cell receptor beta chains follows, all from one sample in a study of blood T cells in healthy people across ages. TCRdb ran MiXCR on the 5' RACE reads and lists one entry per CDR3 protein. The sample has 550,000 to 700,000 distinct CDR3 sequences; 27% are singletons. The sequencing sample was made of blood. The receptors come from an older woman in good health. Both conserved end residues are part of each CDR3. A D gene is named only where the DNA matches it firmly. Clone size is not always given. Where it is, it says once, few, many or a class for expanded clones.

J | D | size | V | CDR3 | DNA
TRBJ2-3 | . | . | TRBV9 | CASSGTTRSLSVDTQYF | TGTGCCAGCAGCGGGACTACCAGGTCCTTATCTGTAGATACGCAGTATTTT
TRBJ2-5 | . | few | TRBV7-2 | CASSNRVQEAQYF | TGTGCCAGCTCAAACAGGGTGCAAGAGGCCCAGTACTTC
TRBJ2-3 | . | many | TRBV9 | CASTPGVLSTDTQYF | TGTGCCAGCACCCCGGGGGTTCTCAGCACAGATACGCAGTATTTT
TRBJ2-5 | . | . | TRBV25-1 | CASSEPPGAQYF | TGTGCCAGCAGTGAACCGCCCGGGGCGCAGTACTTC
TRBJ2-1 | . | . | TRBV20-1 | CSARVAVLGQFF | TGCAGTGCTAGAGTAGCGGTCTTAGGGCAGTTCTTC
TRBJ2-7 | . | few | TRBV28 | CASSPYNEQYF | TGTGCCAGCAGTCCGTACAACGAGCAGTACTTC
TRBJ2-3 | . | . | TRBV20-1 | CSVRGTGGPTDTQYF | TGCAGTGTACGAGGCACGGGGGGCCCCACAGATACGCAGTATTTT
TRBJ1-2 | . | . | TRBV7-9 | CASSPLRGGYTF | TGTGCCAGCAGTCCTCTTAGGGGTGGCTACACCTTC
TRBJ2-2 | . | few | TRBV20-1 | CSARQGGADTGELFF | TGCAGTGCTAGACAGGGAGGCGCGGACACCGGGGAGCTGTTTTTT
TRBJ1-1 | . | few | TRBV28 | CASSGVQGPTEAFF | TGTGCCAGCAGTGGCGTACAGGGCCCTACTGAAGCTTTCTTT
TRBJ2-1 | . | . | TRBV5-6 | CASSLFYEQFF | TGTGCCAGCAGCTTGTTCTATGAGCAGTTCTTC
TRBJ1-2 | . | . | TRBV9 | CASSVGGFYTF | TGTGCCAGCAGCGTAGGGGGGTTCTACACCTTC
TRBJ1-1 | TRBD1 | . | TRBV12-3/TRBV12-4 | CASSPWTGNTEAFF | TGTGCCAGCAGTCCATGGACAGGGAACACTGAAGCTTTCTTT
TRBJ2-3 | . | . | TRBV19 | CASSPRLVSIEAPSEAQYF | TGTGCCAGTAGTCCCCGACTAGTTTCGATTGAGGCACCTTCTGAGGCGCAGTATTTT
TRBJ2-3 | TRBD2 | few | TRBV20-1 | CSAENSGGAGDTDTQYF | TGCAGTGCTGAAAATAGCGGGGGGGCCGGTGACACAGATACGCAGTATTTT
TRBJ2-7 | TRBD2 | . | TRBV9 | CASSTTATSGGLNGQYF | TGTGCCAGCAGCACAACCGCGACTAGCGGGGGGCTTAATGGGCAGTACTTC
TRBJ1-2 | . | few | TRBV29-1 | CSVEWPTGGGYTF | TGCAGCGTTGAATGGCCAACGGGGGGCGGCTACACCTTC
TRBJ2-5 | TRBD2 | . | TRBV7-2 | CASSRGVLETQYF | TGTGCCAGCAGCCGGGGGGTGTTGGAGACCCAGTACTTC
TRBJ2-3 | . | . | TRBV11-1 | CASSFPGSSDTRYF | TGTGCCAGCAGCTTCCCCGGTTCGTCAGATACGCGGTATTTT
TRBJ2-7 | . | . | TRBV10-3 | CAISVGTNSYEQYF | TGTGCCATCAGTGTAGGGACAAACTCCTACGAGCAGTACTTC